Listed below are T cell receptor beta chains from one sample, sequenced in a study of blood T cell repertoires in COVID-19. The repertoire was sequenced with immunoSEQ multiplex PCR; TCRdb's copy has only in-frame clones and lacks some. Altogether some 180,000 clones are present, roughly 80% being singletons, with the ten largest covering about 6.3%. The sequencing sample was made of peripheral blood. These receptor sequences come from a man in his 60s with acute or convalescent COVID-19. The CDR3 runs from the conserved cysteine through the conserved F or W. A D gene is named only where the DNA matches it firmly. Clone sizes are given selectively: once, few, many, or a class where the clone is expanded.

J: TRBJ2-1
V: TRBV7-3
D: TRBD2
size: few
DNA: TGTGCCAGCAGCTTAATGGGGGGACTAGCCGATGAGCAGTTCTTC
CDR3: CASSLMGGLADEQFF

J: TRBJ2-6
V: TRBV27
D: .
size: .
DNA: TGTGCCAGCAGTAAGGAGGGAACCCCGTCTGGGGCCAACGTCCTGACTTTC
CDR3: CASSKEGTPSGANVLTF

J: TRBJ1-5
V: TRBV6-1
D: .
size: few
DNA: TGTGCCAGCAGTGAGGGGCAGGATTATTATCAGCCCCAGCATTTT
CDR3: CASSEGQDYYQPQHF

J: TRBJ2-7
V: TRBV5-8
D: TRBD1
size: once
DNA: TGTGCCAGCAGCTTGGGGACAGGGGACCACGAGCAGTACTTC
CDR3: CASSLGTGDHEQYF

J: TRBJ1-1
V: TRBV18
D: .
size: .
DNA: TGTGCCAGCTCACCAGAGGAGGACCTTGAAGCTTTCTTT
CDR3: CASSPEEDLEAFF

J: TRBJ1-1
V: TRBV20-1
D: TRBD1
size: .
DNA: TGCAGTGCTAGTAAGGGACAGGGGAACACTGAAGCTTTCTTT
CDR3: CSASKGQGNTEAFF

J: TRBJ2-7
V: TRBV2
D: .
size: many
DNA: TGTGCCAGCAGTGCCTCCGAGCAGTACTTC
CDR3: CASSASEQYF

J: TRBJ1-5
V: TRBV7-2
D: TRBD1
size: .
DNA: TGTGCCAGCAGCCCGACAGGGGGCGAGCAGCCCCAGCATTTT
CDR3: CASSPTGGEQPQHF

J: TRBJ1-2
V: TRBV29-1
D: TRBD1
size: .
DNA: TGCAGCGTTGAGACAGGGGGATACTATGGCTACACCTTC
CDR3: CSVETGGYYGYTF

J: TRBJ2-3
V: TRBV6-5
D: .
size: .
DNA: TGTGCCAGCATCGAAGGAGGTCGGGGCACAGATACGCAGTATTTT
CDR3: CASIEGGRGTDTQYF

J: TRBJ1-1
V: TRBV15
D: .
size: once
DNA: TGTGCCACCAGCAGATCCCGGAACACTGAAGCTTTCTTT
CDR3: CATSRSRNTEAFF

J: TRBJ2-3
V: TRBV19
D: .
size: .
DNA: TGTGCCAGTAGTATGGACCAGGGCCCGGCCACAGATACGCAGTATTTT
CDR3: CASSMDQGPATDTQYF

J: TRBJ2-7
V: TRBV27
D: .
size: .
DNA: TGTGCCAGCAGTTTATCGACTGTACGGATGCAGTACTTC
CDR3: CASSLSTVRMQYF

J: TRBJ1-1
V: TRBV19
D: .
size: .
DNA: TGTGCCAGTTCGGTCGGGATCTCGAGCGCTGAAGCTTTCTTT
CDR3: CASSVGISSAEAFF

J: TRBJ1-1
V: TRBV5-1
D: .
size: .
DNA: TGCGCCAGCAGCTTGTATAGGCAGGGGATGAACACTGAAGCTTTCTTT
CDR3: CASSLYRQGMNTEAFF

J: TRBJ2-7
V: TRBV6-6
D: TRBD2
size: once
DNA: TGTGCCAGCAGTTACTTGGGGGGGTCCTACGAGCAGTACTTC
CDR3: CASSYLGGSYEQYF

J: TRBJ1-6
V: TRBV7-9
D: .
size: .
DNA: TGTGCAGTGGAGCGCAGCTATAATTCACCCCTCCACTTT
CDR3: CAVERSYNSPLHF

J: TRBJ2-1
V: TRBV30
D: .
size: .
DNA: TGTGCCTGGAAAAGACTAGTGGCTGACAATGAGCAGTTCTTC
CDR3: CAWKRLVADNEQFF

J: TRBJ1-2
V: TRBV28
D: TRBD1
size: .
DNA: TGTGCCAGCAGTTTACCGGGGACAGGGCATGGCTACACCTTC
CDR3: CASSLPGTGHGYTF

J: TRBJ1-4
V: TRBV19
D: .
size: .
DNA: TGTGCCAGTAGTAGAGAATTCGATGAAAAACTGTTTTTT
CDR3: CASSREFDEKLFF

J: TRBJ1-2
V: TRBV5-4
D: TRBD1
size: few
DNA: TGTGCCAGCAGCTTGTCAGGGGGGAGGTATGGCTACACCTTC
CDR3: CASSLSGGRYGYTF

J: TRBJ2-7
V: TRBV3-1/TRBV3-2
D: .
size: .
DNA: TGTGCCAGCAGCCTCACCTACGAGCAGTACTTC
CDR3: CASSLTYEQYF

J: TRBJ2-6
V: TRBV28
D: .
size: .
DNA: TGTGCCAGCAGTTTATCAGGGTTAGGCTCTGGGGCCAACGTCCTGACTTTC
CDR3: CASSLSGLGSGANVLTF

J: TRBJ2-3
V: TRBV30
D: TRBD2
size: .
DNA: TGTGCCGGGACTAGCGGGAGTTATGGAGATACGCAGTATTTT
CDR3: CAGTSGSYGDTQYF

J: TRBJ1-2
V: TRBV3-1/TRBV3-2
D: TRBD1
size: .
DNA: TGTGCCAGCAGCCAAGGGACAGGGCCAATCTATGGCTACACCTTC
CDR3: CASSQGTGPIYGYTF

J: TRBJ2-5
V: TRBV3-1/TRBV3-2
D: TRBD2
size: .
DNA: TGTGCCAGCAGCCAAGGTTCTAGCGGGATGGAGACCCAGTACTTC
CDR3: CASSQGSSGMETQYF

J: TRBJ1-2
V: TRBV29-1
D: TRBD1
size: .
DNA: TGCAGCGCTGGGACAGACTATGGCTACACCTTC
CDR3: CSAGTDYGYTF

J: TRBJ2-3
V: TRBV5-1
D: .
size: .
DNA: TGCGCCAGCAGCCGCGGGGAACCCACAGATACGCAGTATTTT
CDR3: CASSRGEPTDTQYF

J: TRBJ2-4
V: TRBV6-2/TRBV6-3
D: .
size: .
DNA: TGTGCCAGCAGCGACACTAGAAGGGGGAACATTCAGTACTTC
CDR3: CASSDTRRGNIQYF

J: TRBJ2-2
V: TRBV10-3
D: TRBD2
size: .
DNA: TGTGCCATCAGTGACCGGACTAGCGGGGATGCCGGGGAGCTGTTTTTT
CDR3: CAISDRTSGDAGELFF

J: TRBJ2-7
V: TRBV3-1/TRBV3-2
D: .
size: few
DNA: TGTGCCAGCCGTTCTACCTACGAGCAGTACTTC
CDR3: CASRSTYEQYF

J: TRBJ2-3
V: TRBV6-2/TRBV6-3
D: .
size: .
DNA: TGTGCCAGCAGTTACGGTCGGGGGGCCACAGATACGCAGTATTTT
CDR3: CASSYGRGATDTQYF

J: TRBJ2-1
V: TRBV9
D: .
size: once
DNA: TGTGCCAGCAGCCCCCTCGGGGGAAGAAATGAGCAGTTCTTC
CDR3: CASSPLGGRNEQFF

J: TRBJ2-6
V: TRBV23-1
D: TRBD1
size: .
DNA: TGCGCCAGCAGTCACCCGACAGGGGGCTGGAGCTCTGGGGCCAACGTCCTGACTTTC
CDR3: CASSHPTGGWSSGANVLTF

J: TRBJ1-1
V: TRBV6-5
D: .
size: few
DNA: TGTGCCAGCAGTCAACGACAGGTAGTCACTGAAGCTTTCTTT
CDR3: CASSQRQVVTEAFF

J: TRBJ1-5
V: TRBV19
D: .
size: .
DNA: TGTGCCAGCAAGCCCACGGACAGCTGGCCCAATCAGCCCCAGCATTTT
CDR3: CASKPTDSWPNQPQHF

J: TRBJ1-2
V: TRBV7-2
D: .
size: .
DNA: TGTGCCAGCAGCTTAGAAGCAGGGAGCGTACCGACTAGTGGCTACACCTTC
CDR3: CASSLEAGSVPTSGYTF

J: TRBJ1-4
V: TRBV3-1/TRBV3-2
D: TRBD1
size: few
DNA: TGTGCCAGCAGCCAAGGGGGGACAGCTGAAAAACTGTTTTTT
CDR3: CASSQGGTAEKLFF

J: TRBJ1-1
V: TRBV30
D: .
size: .
DNA: TGTGCCTGGGGCACAGGGTACACTGAAGCTTTCTTT
CDR3: CAWGTGYTEAFF

J: TRBJ1-1
V: TRBV24-1
D: TRBD1
size: .
DNA: TGTGCCACCAGTGGGACAGGGGTGGCCACTGAAGCTTTCTTT
CDR3: CATSGTGVATEAFF

J: TRBJ2-7
V: TRBV5-1
D: TRBD1
size: few
DNA: TGCGCCAGCAGCTACCTCCCCCCGACAGGGGGAGTCTACGAGCAGTACTTC
CDR3: CASSYLPPTGGVYEQYF

J: TRBJ2-1
V: TRBV7-3
D: TRBD2
size: .
DNA: TGTGCCAGCAGCCTGTTGGGGGGACTAGCGGGAATCAATGAGCAGTTCTTC
CDR3: CASSLLGGLAGINEQFF